This TCR beta chain was observed in a study of cytomegalovirus exposure and HLA in healthy donors. Study outcomes and limitations: A link between a missense DCLRE1C variant and TCR beta V- and J-gene trimming emerged from a later analysis. Among immune exposure information, only CMV serostatus was available.

Germline V gives CDR1 KGHSH, CDR2 LQKENI. Unmatched junction bases numbered 3, after V lost 4 bases and J lost 2 bases. The CDR3 loop spans 14 amino acids. 13 Jbeta primers and 60 Vbeta primers were used for the PCR. TCRdb keeps only in-frame clones here, not all; method: immunoSEQ multiplex PCR. The repertoire holds 160,000 or so clones, with roughly 84% as singletons. On this clone: Its target is unknown.

V usage is TRBV18 and J usage is TRBJ2-7; 9 bases are a match to TRBD2. The specimen was PBMCs. The source is a man aged 25-45 years in good health and CMV-seronegative. CDR3 sequence: CASSQTSGPYEQYF. CDR3 DNA: TGTGCCAGCTCACAGACTAGCGGACCCTACGAGCAGTACTTC. Combining the CDR3 with reference TRBV18 and TRBJ2-7 gives the whole variable domain NAGVMQNPRHLVRRRGQEARLRCSPMKGHSHVYWYRQLPEEGLKFMVYLQKENIIDESGMPKERFSAEFPKEGPSILRIQQVVRGDSAAYFCASSQTSGPYEQYFGPGTRLTVT.